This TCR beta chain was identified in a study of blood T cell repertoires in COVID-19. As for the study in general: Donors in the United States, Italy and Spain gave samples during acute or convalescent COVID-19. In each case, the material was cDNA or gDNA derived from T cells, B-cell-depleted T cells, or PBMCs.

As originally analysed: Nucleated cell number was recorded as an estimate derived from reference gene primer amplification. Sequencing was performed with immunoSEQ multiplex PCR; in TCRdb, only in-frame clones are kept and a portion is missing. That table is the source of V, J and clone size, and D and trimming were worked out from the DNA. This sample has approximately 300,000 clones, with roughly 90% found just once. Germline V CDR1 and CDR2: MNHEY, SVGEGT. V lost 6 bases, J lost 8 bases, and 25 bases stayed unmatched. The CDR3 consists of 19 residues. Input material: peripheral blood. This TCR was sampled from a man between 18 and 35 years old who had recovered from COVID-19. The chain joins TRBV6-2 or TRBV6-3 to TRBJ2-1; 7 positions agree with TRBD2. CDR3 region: CASSYPADRAGREDYEQFF. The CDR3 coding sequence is TGTGCCAGCAGCTATCCCGCGGACCGAGCGGGCCGGGAGGATTATGAGCAGTTCTTC.